This T cell receptor (beta chain) was captured by sequencing in a study of blood T cell repertoires in COVID-19 (dated by TCRdb to 2018 to 2020). Context from the whole study: Samples from collaborators originated in the United States, Italy and Spain and spanned both the acute and convalescent phases of COVID-19. The material from the prospective study consisted of cDNA or gDNA derived from T cells, B-cell-depleted T cells, or PBMCs. Subjects who had been exposed to COVID-19, were actively infected with it, or had recovered from it provided the deeply sampled blood TCRbeta repertoires that made up the dataset. The repertoires were made available in a free public database intended to serve as a resource for research on the immune response to SARS-CoV-2. The samples were drawn from the first 160 participants of the ongoing ImmuneRACE study and from 1,254 subjects provided by 6 global collaborators. Nearly every sample came with metadata listing a de-identified subject ID, COVID-19 status, age in years and sex. Where HLA class I and class II types were available, the types were taken from metadata supplied by the sample provider, not from assay-based typing.

TCRbeta CDR3 regions were amplified from genomic DNA using the immunoSEQ Assay, a bias-controlled multiplex PCR. In the original analysis: The number of nucleated cells in each sample was estimated from the amplification of reference gene primers within the assay. To quantify the absolute abundance of each unique TCRbeta CDR3 rearrangement, sequence reads were collapsed and filtered. For each sample, productive Simpson clonality was calculated as the square root of Simpson's diversity index over productive rearrangements. TCRdb limited this immuneACCESS table to in-frame rearrangements with V and J called. A share of clones is missing; checked studies link under half to unresolved V genes, and the rest is unexplained. The D gene and trimming were derived from the DNA, and the V and J assignments and clone size from that table. For this sample the table gives about 160,000 clones, of which 70% to 85% were detected only once. Less than 8% of the sample rests with the top ten.

The paper's findings and limits, for the study overall: The amount of clinical and demographic metadata varied by source and participant and was provided uncurated.

CDR1 SGHTA and CDR2 FQGTGA were looked up in the germline V gene. The CDR3 starts with the cysteine, ends with the phenylalanine, and has 14 residues. Left in the record is the CDR3 DNA by itself, 42 bases read in frame from the first base. V is shortened by 6 bases, J by 9 bases, and the region joining them spans 18 bases. One collaborating source in Seattle enrolled patients during active infection and followed them longitudinally through the course of disease. Collaborating institutions collected whole blood in K2EDTA tubes following their own protocols. Collaborator samples were shipped for TCRbeta analysis as frozen whole blood, isolated PBMCs, or DNA extracted from either sample type. As to this clone: The antigen this receptor binds is unknown. The sample holds no much larger clone one base away, and base qualities are not on file.

This sequence uses TRBV7-3 and TRBJ1-5, with the D gene uncertain. This clonotype originated in a man aged 80 or over with COVID-19, enrolled during active disease. The specimen sequenced was peripheral blood. The CDR3 region reads CASSIDGRGRPQHF. The nucleotides are TGTGCCAGCAGTATAGACGGCCGAGGGAGGCCCCAGCATTTT.